This T cell receptor (beta chain) emerged from a study of cytomegalovirus exposure and HLA in healthy donors. Primers for the PCR totalled 60 Vbeta and 13 Jbeta. Here immunoSEQ multiplex PCR was the method, and the copy in TCRdb shows in-frame clones only, minus some. Among about 97,000 clones listed, roughly 73% were seen once. The trim removed 0 bases at V and 3 bases at J, leaving 2 bases unmatched. The CDR3 is 15 amino acids. CDR1 and CDR2 (germline): SGHTS, YDEGEE. The chain has TRBV5-8 and TRBJ2-1; 8 bases align to TRBD1. The sequence derives from a middle-aged man in good health and CMV-seronegative. Sequenced sample: PBMCs. CDR3 amino acids: CASSLGDRFYNEQFF. CDR3 sequence (DNA): TGTGCCAGCAGCTTGGGGGACAGGTTCTACAATGAGCAGTTCTTC.